The source of this T cell receptor beta chain is a study of blood T cell repertoires in COVID-19. The overall study: COVID-19 samples from acute and convalescent phases originated in the United States, Italy and Spain. T cells, B-cell-depleted T cells, or PBMCs supplied cDNA or gDNA.

In the original analysis: Scientists estimated how many nucleated cells there were by amplifying reference gene primers. Clones were read by immunoSEQ multiplex PCR, and TCRdb kept only the in-frame ones, dropping some. V, J and clone size derive from that table, while D and trimming were established from the DNA sequence. The table shows about 210,000 clones, with roughly 81% occurring only once. Trimming removed 7 bases from V and 4 bases from J; junction bases left unmatched: 14. CDR1 and CDR2 from the germline V gene are LNHDA and SQIVND (reference sequence). The CDR3 length is 16 residues. This rearrangement joins TRBV19 to TRBJ2-7; 9 bases are shared with TRBD2. The sequenced sample consisted of peripheral blood. The sequence was collected from a woman aged 45 to 65 with active or convalescent COVID-19. For the CDR3, the DNA is TGTGCCAGTACGATCTCGGGCGCGGGAGGGATTTACGAGCAGTACTTC. It encodes CASTISGAGGIYEQYF.